This TCR beta chain was observed in a study of blood T cells in healthy people across ages. Notes on the study in general: With age, beta diversity per million T cells declined roughly linearly, significantly by 30 to 40. Conclusively comparing naive with antigen-experienced cells was impossible with unsorted PBMCs.

Comment on this clonotype: Its target is unknown.

The second PCR ran 7 to 11 cycles with a sample-barcoded 5' primer and J-beta primers. Each cDNA molecule received a tag from a template-switch adaptor that had 12 random nucleotides. TCRdb ran MiXCR on the 5' RACE reads and lists one entry per CDR3 protein. The data show around 800,000 distinct CDR3 sequences, approximately 53% seen once. The specimen was blood. The sequence was obtained from a man at least 80 years old in good health.

The CDR3 here is CSALGQGAIRKQETQYF. The CDR3 nucleotides read TGCAGTGCGCTGGGACAGGGGGCAATAAGGAAACAAGAGACCCAGTACTTC. The chain uses TRBV20-1 and TRBJ2-5; 12 nucleotides align to TRBD1. Trimming cost V 6 bases and J 2 bases; bases outside gene matches: 13. CDR3 size: 17 residues. The germline V gene encodes CDR1 DFQATT and CDR2 SNEGSKA (reference sequence).